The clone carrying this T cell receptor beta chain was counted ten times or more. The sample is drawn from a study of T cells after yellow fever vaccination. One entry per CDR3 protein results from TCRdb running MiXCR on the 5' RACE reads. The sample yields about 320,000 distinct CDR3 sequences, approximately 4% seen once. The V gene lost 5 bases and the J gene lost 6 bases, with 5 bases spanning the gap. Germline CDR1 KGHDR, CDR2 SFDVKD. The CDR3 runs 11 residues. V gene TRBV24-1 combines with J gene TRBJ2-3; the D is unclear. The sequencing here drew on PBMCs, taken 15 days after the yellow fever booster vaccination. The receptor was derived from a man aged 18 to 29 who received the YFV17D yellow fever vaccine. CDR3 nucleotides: TGTGCCACCAGTGCTGAGGATACGCAGTATTTT. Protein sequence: CATSAEDTQYF.